This T cell receptor (beta chain) was obtained from a study of shared clonotypes between healthy human individuals. Profiled with immunoSEQ multiplex PCR; TCRdb holds only in-frame clones, not every one. This table has roughly 600,000 clones, roughly 98% appearing once. V lost 5 bases, J lost 3 bases, and 6 bases stayed unmatched. Germline CDR1 reads MDHEN; CDR2 reads SYDVKM. This CDR3 region has 15 residues. Naive CD8 isolation took CD45RO-negative cells positively selected for CCR7 and excluded terminally differentiated effector memory CD45RA+ cells. Sequences were obtained from naive CD8+ T cells sorted from blood. This TCR was recovered from a man aged 25-45 years in good health. The chain combines TRBV28 with TRBJ1-4, with 7 bases fitting TRBD1. The DNA for the CDR3 is TGTGCCAGCAGTCCCTACAGGGGCTCTAATGAAAAACTGTTTTTT. Translating gives CASSPYRGSNEKLFF.